The subject of this entry is one T cell receptor beta chain. No antigen is known for it. The sample comes from a study of CD8 T cells in ankylosing spondylitis. Study-wide findings and caveats: As reported, disease-linked clones showed significant enrichment in matched ankylosing spondylitis synovial fluid. Apparently characteristic of ankylosing spondylitis blood was a TCR beta motif (roughly eight highly homologous variants).

After removal of 4 bases from V and 2 bases from J, the junction contained 5 bases not matched to a gene. Germline V gene sequence: CDR1 SGHRS, CDR2 YFSETQ. The CDR3 sequence is 15 residues long. TCRdb reprocessed the 5' RACE reads via MiXCR and lists one record per CDR3 protein. The data hold some 33,000 distinct CDR3 sequences, with 12% to 15% observed a single time. This TCR derives from a male donor with ankylosing spondylitis or in good health (not recorded which). The chain carries TRBV5-1 and TRBJ2-3; TRBD2 matches 9 bases. Sequencing was carried out using blood. CDR3 coding DNA: TGCGCCAGCAGCCAAAGCGGGGGGATCACAGATACGCAGTATTTT. This translates into CASSQSGGITDTQYF. Together with reference TRBV5-1 and TRBJ2-3, the CDR3 gives the full variable domain: KAGVTQTPRYLIKTRGQQVTLSCSPISGHRSVSWYQQTPGQGLQFLFEYFSETQRNKGNFPGRFSGRQFSNSRSEMNVSTLELGDSALYLCASSQSGGITDTQYFGPGTRLTVL.